Below, one TCR beta chain is given with its context. In the same sample, other DNA sequences code for this CDR3. Participants were aged about 18 to 90 years, lived in 25 or so US areas, and enrolled virtually. The table came from immunoSEQ multiplex PCR; TCRdb's copy has only in-frame clones and leaves some out. Among approximately 53,000 clones, approximately 78% were seen once, and the ten largest hold roughly 6%. This specimen belongs to a study of blood T cell repertoires in COVID-19. At the level of the study: The samples span acute and convalescent COVID-19 from the United States, Italy and Spain.

The CDR3 is 13 residues long. CDR1 is KGHSH, CDR2 LQKENI, per germline. The V end was cut by 3 bases, the J end by 4 bases, with 9 bases between. V gene TRBV18 combines with J gene TRBJ1-2; weak D call: TRBD1 (6 bases). The receptor was derived from a woman aged 50 to 60 with acute COVID-19. The specimen was PBMCs or T cells enriched from blood (not recorded which). The CDR3: CASSPPTGYGYTF. CDR3 in DNA: TGTGCCAGCTCACCCCCGACAGGCTATGGCTACACCTTC.